What follows are 31 T cell receptor beta chains derived from one specimen sequenced in a study of T cells after yellow fever vaccination. Via MiXCR, TCRdb re-called the 5' RACE reads, giving one row per CDR3 protein. The table lists some 340,000 distinct CDR3 sequences, approximately 12% of them singletons. This sample comprised CD4+ T cells sorted from PBMCs, obtained 45 days after the yellow fever booster vaccination. These receptors all come from a man aged 18-30 years who received the YFV17D yellow fever vaccine.

The chain uses TRBV11-2 and TRBJ2-3, with D perhaps being TRBD1 or TRBD2 (5 bases each). The CDR3 covers 14 residues. Germline V gene lookup returns CDR1 SGHAT and CDR2 FQNNGV. V lost 1 base and J 9 bases, leaving 14 bases between the germline ends. CDR3 in amino acids: CASSLVKGTWTQYF. DNA for the CDR3: TGTGCCAGCAGCTTAGTTAAAGGGACGTGGACGCAGTATTTT.

The chain combines TRBV6-2 or TRBV6-3 with TRBJ2-1, with D possibly TRBD2 on 5 matching bases. CDR1 MNHEY and CDR2 SVGEGT come from the germline V gene. CDR3 length: 14 residues. Trimming shortened V by 7 bases and J by 7 bases, and 17 bases separated the two germline ends. CDR3 protein: CASTRRLAANEQFF. The CDR3 DNA is TGTGCCAGCACTCGTCGGCTAGCAGCTAATGAGCAGTTCTTC.

In this sample, this clonotype turned up many times. J is TRBJ2-7 and V is TRBV7-2, with D perhaps matching TRBD1 (6 bases). Between the trimmed V and J ends, which lost 1 base and 3 bases, there was a span of 10 bases. The CDR3 totals 14 residues. In germline, CDR1 is SGHTA, CDR2 FQGNSA. The CDR3 here is CASSLDPGDYEQYF. The DNA of the CDR3 is TGTGCCAGCAGCTTAGACCCAGGGGACTACGAGCAGTACTTC.

The chain uses TRBV7-3 and TRBJ2-5, with D perhaps assigned TRBD1 or TRBD2 (5 bases each). Deletions cut 6 bases from V and 2 bases from J, with 13 bases between. CDR3 length equals 14 residues. Germline loops: CDR1 SGHTA, CDR2 FQGTGA. The CDR3 DNA follows: TGTGCCAGCAGTTCCCCGGGACCGCAAGAGACCCAGTACTTC. Its translation is CASSSPGPQETQYF. Looking up the rest from reference TRBV7-3 and TRBJ2-5 gives the full variable domain: GAGVSQTPSNKVTEKGKYVELRCDPISGHTALYWYRQSLGQGPEFLIYFQGTGAADDSGLPNDRFFAVRPEGSVSTLKIQRTERGDSAVYLCASSSPGPQETQYFGPGTRLLVL.

This clonotype was detected only a few times. The rearrangement joins TRBV5-1 to TRBJ2-1, with D perhaps matching TRBD2 (7 bases). The germline V gene has CDR1 SGHRS and CDR2 YFSETQ. The CDR3 runs to 15 residues. V was clipped by 4 bases and J by 6 bases, with 17 bases between them. CDR3 DNA: TGCGCCAGCAGCCTGGGGCGGGGGCATATCAATGAGCAGTTCTTC. Its protein product is CASSLGRGHINEQFF.

The rearrangement joins TRBV5-5 to TRBJ2-1; 7 positions match TRBD2. The CDR3 length is 15 residues. V shed 0 bases and J 4 bases; nucleotides not matched to a gene: 4. In germline, CDR1 is SGHKS, CDR2 YYEKEE (reference sequence). The CDR3 here is CASSLDGGRYNEQFF. CDR3 nucleotides: TGTGCCAGCAGCTTGGACGGGGGGAGGTACAATGAGCAGTTCTTC.

This clonotype was counted between two and nine times. The rearrangement joins TRBV20-1 to TRBJ2-7; unclear D gene. Germline assignment: CDR1 DFQATT and CDR2 SNEGSKA (reference sequence). The CDR3 is made up of 12 amino acids. V was pared by 0 bases and J by 6 bases, with 9 bases between. CDR3 sequence (DNA): TGCAGTGCTAGAGATCGAGGTCCCGAGCAGTACGTC. This gives the protein CSARDRGPEQYV.

This clonotype was picked up a small number of times. DNA of the CDR3: TGTGCCAGCAGAACTTCGGGCTTCGGTGGGGGTGAAGCTTTCTTT. As protein: CASRTSGFGGGEAFF. The V call is TRBV28, the J call TRBJ1-1; tentatively, D is TRBD1 (5 bases). V was pared by 6 bases and J by 7 bases, with 21 bases between. Per germline, CDR1 MDHEN and CDR2 SYDVKM. This CDR3 comprises 15 residues. The full variable domain, completed using reference TRBV28 and TRBJ1-1, is DVKVTQSSRYLVKRTGEKVFLECVQDMDHENMFWYRQDPGLGLRLIYFSYDVKMKEKGDIPEGYSVSREKKERFSLILESASTNQTSMYLCASRTSGFGGGEAFFGQGTRLTVV.

This clonotype was seen a few times. The V and J genes are TRBV7-2 and TRBJ2-2; D is ambiguous. The V end lost 7 bases, the J end lost 7 bases, and 16 bases lay between the germline ends. This CDR3 comprises 14 residues. The germline V gene encodes CDR1 SGHTA and CDR2 FQGNSA. Written as DNA, the CDR3 is TGTGCCAGCAAGGACCCCGTGGATATCGGGGAGCTGTTTTTT. As protein: CASKDPVDIGELFF.

In its sample, this clonotype was seen many times. This rearrangement joins TRBV5-1 to TRBJ2-3, with D maybe TRBD1 (5 bases). This CDR3 comprises 14 residues. V lost 0 bases and J lost 4, with 9 bases in between. CDR1 and CDR2 from the germline V gene are SGHRS and YFSETQ. The CDR3 sequence is CASSLGAGPDTQYF. The CDR3, as DNA: TGCGCCAGCAGCTTGGGTGCAGGGCCAGATACGCAGTATTTT.

This chain uses TRBV7-2 with TRBJ1-5, with D perhaps matching TRBD1 (5 bases). The V end was cut by 5 bases, the J end by 3 bases, with 11 bases between. The CDR3 sequence is 14 residues long. Germline CDR1 and CDR2: SGHTA and FQGNSA. CDR3 bases: TGTGCCAGCAGCCCCGACGGGACCAATCAGCCCCAGCATTTT. It yields the protein CASSPDGTNQPQHF.

This clonotype turned up a few times. The CDR3 DNA sequence: TGTGCCAGCAGTTCCGGGGCTGATTCACCCCTCCACTTT. Protein sequence: CASSSGADSPLHF. V and J are TRBV12-3 or TRBV12-4 and TRBJ1-6; D is possibly TRBD1 (5 bases). There are 13 residues in the CDR3. V dropped 4 bases and J dropped 8 bases, with 9 bases sitting between them.

This clonotype was detected a few times. The chain uses TRBV6-5 and TRBJ2-7; D is ambiguous. The V and J ends lost 7 bases and 0 bases respectively, with 13 bases between them. The CDR3 sequence is 14 residues long. From germline, CDR1 is MNHEY and CDR2 SVGAGI. CDR3 sequence reads: CASMRRSSSYEQYV. CDR3 in DNA: TGTGCCAGCATGCGGCGGTCGAGCTCCTACGAGCAGTACGTC.

J is TRBJ2-2 and V is TRBV20-1, with D possibly being TRBD2 (6 bases). This CDR3 has 14 amino acids. Trimming shortened V by 6 bases and J by 4 bases, and 15 bases separated the two germline ends. The germline V gene has CDR1 DFQATT and CDR2 SNEGSKA (reference sequence). The CDR3: CSARGRGGTGELFF. The CDR3 region has the DNA TGCAGTGCCCGAGGGCGGGGTGGCACCGGGGAGCTGTTTTTT.

This rearrangement joins TRBV5-1 to TRBJ1-3, with a tentative D call TRBD1 (5 bases). The CDR3 covers 13 residues. Germline assignment: CDR1 SGHRS and CDR2 YFSETQ. V gave up 4 bases and J gave up 7 bases, with 12 bases separating them. DNA for the CDR3: TGCGCCAGCAGCACGACAGCGGACAACACCATATATTTT. Its protein product is CASSTTADNTIYF.

The V call is TRBV5-1, the J call TRBJ2-5; perhaps TRBD2 as D (5 bases). V was trimmed by 7 bases and J by 2 bases, leaving 15 bases between them. The CDR3 length is 14 residues. Germline V gene data show CDR1 as SGHRS and CDR2 as YFSETQ. The CDR3 here is CASEGGLTQETQYF. CDR3 bases: TGCGCCAGCGAAGGCGGACTCACTCAAGAGACCCAGTACTTC.

This clonotype was detected ten times or more. The chain is built from TRBV6-2 or TRBV6-3 and TRBJ2-7; D possibly uses TRBD1 or TRBD2 (6 bases each). The CDR3 is 15 amino acids. V gave up 6 bases and J gave up 1 base, with 16 bases separating them. CDR1 is MNHEY, CDR2 SVGEGT, per germline. CDR3: CASSDRRGGSYEQYF. DNA of the CDR3: TGTGCCAGCAGCGACAGGCGGGGTGGGTCCTACGAGCAGTACTTC.

V usage is TRBV20-1 and J usage is TRBJ2-3; D might be TRBD1 or TRBD2, each matching 6 bases. Trimming stripped 2 bases from V and 4 bases from J, with 10 bases between. Germline CDR1 and CDR2: DFQATT and SNEGSKA (reference sequence). This CDR3 has 13 residues. CDR3 nucleotides: TGCAGTGCTAGAAGTGGGGGGCCAGATACGCAGTATTTT. As protein: CSARSGGPDTQYF.

This clonotype has only a few counts. The genes are TRBV9 and TRBJ2-1; D call uncertain. CDR3 length: 13 residues. CDR1 and CDR2 from the germline V gene are SGDLS and YYNGEE. The V and J ends lost 0 bases and 10 bases respectively, with 11 bases between them. This CDR3 reads CASSVAPFGEQFF. As DNA, the CDR3 is TGTGCCAGCAGCGTAGCTCCATTCGGAGAGCAGTTCTTC.

This chain uses TRBV18 with TRBJ1-3; unclear D gene. This CDR3 is built from 14 residues. The germline gives CDR1 KGHSH, CDR2 LQKENI. The V gene lost 3 bases and the J gene lost 3 bases, with 9 bases spanning the gap. Here the CDR3 reads CASSPLQDGNTIYF. CDR3 nucleotides: TGTGCCAGCTCACCGCTGCAGGATGGAAACACCATATATTTT.

This clonotype was seen a handful of times. The J gene is TRBJ2-1, the V gene TRBV14, with TRBD1 as a possible D gene (6 bases). The germline V gene has CDR1 SGHDN and CDR2 FVKESK. The CDR3 has 13 amino acids. Trimming took off 6 bases at V and 4 bases at J, with 10 bases between the two ends. The CDR3 is CASSDRIYNEQFF. DNA for the CDR3: TGTGCCAGCAGTGACAGGATATACAATGAGCAGTTCTTC.

A few counts support this clonotype. A much larger clone sits a single nucleotide away, making a read error possible. The rearrangement uses TRBV5-4 and TRBJ2-3; D unclear. CDR3 size: 12 residues. V lost 3 bases and J lost 4, with 6 bases in between. The germline V gene encodes CDR1 SGHNT and CDR2 YYREEE (reference sequence). The CDR3 here is CASSSLADTQYF. The CDR3 DNA is TGTGCCAGCAGCTCCCTGGCAGATACGCAGTATTTT.

The genes are TRBV29-1 and TRBJ2-3; 8 bases are shared with TRBD2. The CDR3 spans 14 residues. The J segment lost 4 bases and the V segment lost 8 bases, leaving 11 bases of the junction unmatched. The germline V gene encodes CDR1 SQVTM and CDR2 ANQGSEA. The CDR3 DNA reads as TGCAGCTCGGTACAGGGACTAGGGGCAGATACGCAGTATTTT. As protein: CSSVQGLGADTQYF.

V and J are TRBV7-9 and TRBJ2-2; no reliable D call. Germline V gives CDR1 SEHNR, CDR2 FQNEAQ (reference sequence). The V end was cut by 0 bases, the J end by 7 bases, with 9 bases between. The CDR3 covers 14 residues. The CDR3 DNA is TGTGCCAGCAGCTTAGCGATTTATGACGGGGAGCTGTTTTTT. Its protein product is CASSLAIYDGELFF.

This clonotype was counted ten times or more. The rearrangement uses TRBV2 and TRBJ2-5; D is possibly TRBD1 or TRBD2 (6 bases each). This CDR3 is built from 13 residues. Germline V gene data show CDR1 as SNHLY and CDR2 as FYNNEI. Trimming took off 8 bases at V and 5 bases at J, with 15 bases between the two ends. CDR3 nucleotides: TGTGCCAGCGAGAGGGGGGCCCAGGAGACCCAGTACTTC. It encodes CASERGAQETQYF.

The CDR3 protein is CASSSGTGTYGYTF. Written as DNA, the CDR3 is TGTGCCAGCAGCTCCGGGACAGGGACCTATGGCTACACCTTC. The V call is TRBV12-1, the J call TRBJ1-2; the DNA was not used to check the table's D call, TRBD1. TRBV12-1 is a pseudogene locus. The CDR3 has 14 amino acids.

The rearrangement uses TRBV20-1 and TRBJ2-1; 11 bases agree with TRBD2. The V segment lost 6 bases and the J segment 5 bases; nucleotides outside the gene matches: 9. The CDR3 runs 15 residues. Germline V gene lookup returns CDR1 DFQATT and CDR2 SNEGSKA (reference sequence). The CDR3: CSATRLAGHNNEQFF. The CDR3 bases are TGCAGTGCGACGAGACTAGCGGGGCATAACAATGAGCAGTTCTTC.

This clonotype was seen only a few times. V gene TRBV11-2 combines with J gene TRBJ2-7; 11 bases are shared with TRBD2. V was clipped by 3 bases and J by 6 bases; unmatched bases: 7. This CDR3 contains 15 residues. Germline loops: CDR1 SGHAT, CDR2 FQNNGV. The CDR3 protein is CASSFLAGGSIEQYF. The CDR3 nucleotides read TGTGCCAGCAGCTTTCTAGCGGGGGGTTCTATCGAGCAGTACTTC.

V and J are TRBV29-1 and TRBJ1-1; 8 nucleotides line up with TRBD1. CDR3 length equals 13 residues. J lost 0 bases, V lost 7 bases, and 4 bases had no gene match. Germline V CDR1 and CDR2: SQVTM, ANQGSEA. The CDR3 DNA follows: TGCAGCGCCTCGACAGGGGTGAACACTGAAGCTTTCTTT. Residues: CSASTGVNTEAFF.

In this sample, this clonotype turned up a few times. The rearrangement uses TRBV5-1 and TRBJ2-5; either TRBD1 or TRBD2 may supply D (5 bases each). The CDR3 is made up of 16 amino acids. V dropped 3 bases and J dropped 0 bases, with 15 bases sitting between them. Germline CDR1 is SGHRS and CDR2 is YFSETQ. DNA of the CDR3: TGCGCCAGCAGCTCTGGGGAGCCGGGACACCAAGAGACCCAGTACTTC. Encoded protein: CASSSGEPGHQETQYF.

Many counts were recorded for this clonotype. The chain combines TRBV7-8 with TRBJ1-5; no clear D gene. This CDR3 has 15 residues. Per the germline V gene, CDR1 is SGHVS and CDR2 is FQNEAQ. V lost 1 base and J lost 5, with 12 bases in between. For the CDR3, the DNA is TGTGCCAGCAGCTTAGACATTTTCGGCCATCAGCCCCAGCATTTT. Amino acids: CASSLDIFGHQPQHF.